Shown below are 10 T cell receptor beta chains from a single sample sequenced in a study of OX40 agonist ivuxolimab in advanced cancers. Profiling relied on immunoSEQ multiplex PCR, and the TCRdb table lists in-frame clones only, not all of them. The data contain roughly 66,000 clones, around four fifths of them seen just once; the ten biggest clones take up 0.4% to 0.5%. Sequencing used CD4+ or CD8+ T cells sorted from blood, obtained in a trial of the OX40 agonist ivuxolimab. The receptors come from an adult with an advanced solid tumor such as melanoma, head and neck, liver or kidney cancer.

This clone showed up just a few times. The chain combines TRBV7-6 with TRBJ1-1; D gene uncertain. Trimming removed 1 base from V and 3 bases from J, with 6 bases in between. Per germline, CDR1 SGHVS and CDR2 FNYEAQ. The CDR3 has 13 residues. DNA for the CDR3: TGTGCCAGCAGCTTAGGGTCATACACTGAAGCTTTCTTT. This translates into CASSLGSYTEAFF.

V and J are TRBV9 and TRBJ2-6; the D gene is possibly TRBD1 (5 bases). Between the trimmed V and J ends, which lost 3 bases and 0 bases, there was a span of 13 bases. This CDR3 comprises 17 residues. Germline lookup yields CDR1 SGDLS and CDR2 YYNGEE. The CDR3 sequence: CASSERQLDSGANVLTF. The CDR3 DNA follows: TGTGCCAGCAGCGAGCGACAGCTTGACTCTGGGGCCAACGTCCTGACTTTC.

The CDR3 nucleotides read TGTGCCAGCAGCTTGGGCGCCTTCTCTGGAAACACCATATATTTT. Translating gives CASSLGAFSGNTIYF. The rearrangement joins TRBV11-3 to TRBJ1-3; no definite D call. The CDR3 has 15 residues. V was clipped by 3 bases and J by 0 bases, with 9 bases between them. Germline V lookup: CDR1 SGHNT, CDR2 YENEEA.

The CDR3 region has the DNA TGCGCCAGCAGCTTGTTCGGACAGGGGGGCGCCGGGGAGCTGTTTTTT. It yields the protein CASSLFGQGGAGELFF. This chain connects TRBV5-1 to TRBJ2-2; the match to TRBD1 covers 10 bases. After removal of 1 base from V and 6 bases from J, the junction contained 6 bases not matched to a gene. In germline, CDR1 is SGHRS, CDR2 YFSETQ. The CDR3 totals 16 residues.

The chain employs TRBV7-9 and TRBJ2-1; D remains ambiguous. Germline-derived CDR1 and CDR2 are SEHNR and FQNEAQ (reference sequence). Trimming removed 1 base at V and 10 bases at J, with 8 bases between. The CDR3 runs to 12 residues. CDR3 DNA sequence: TGTGCCAGCAGCTTAGTAAGCAACGAGCAGTTCTTC. Translating it yields CASSLVSNEQFF.

The chain links TRBV11-3 to TRBJ2-5; 8 bases agree with TRBD1. The V and J ends lost 8 bases and 9 bases, in that order; junction bases with no gene match: 11. This CDR3 is built from 13 residues. CDR1 is SGHNT and CDR2 is YENEEA in the germline V gene. The CDR3 DNA follows: TGTGCCAGCGGAAAGGACAGGGACGGGCCCCAGTACTTC. As protein: CASGKDRDGPQYF. Full variable domain (rest looked up from reference TRBV11-3 and TRBJ2-5): EAGVVQSPRYKIIEKKQPVAFWCNPISGHNTLYWYLQNLGQGPELLIRYENEEAVDDSQLPKDRFSAERLKGVDSTLKIQPAELGDSAVYLCASGKDRDGPQYFGPGTRLLVL.

This clone has more than one count but fewer than ten. Because the CDR3's place on the DNA is in doubt, the DNA is left out and the CDR3 is given as listed by TCRdb. The V call is TRBV21-1, the J call TRBJ2-2; the D call of TRBD1 is as the table states it, not checked on the DNA. TRBV21-1 is listed as a pseudogene. The CDR3 region is 15 residues in length, termini included. CDR3 sequence reads: CAHRWGTGNTGELFF.

V and J are TRBV10-1 and TRBJ2-2, with 7 bases lining up with TRBD2. The CDR3 sequence is 16 residues long. Germline loops: CDR1 WNHNN, CDR2 SYGVQD (reference sequence). With V trimmed by 3 bases and J by 6 bases, 10 bases remained unmatched. This chain's CDR3 is CASSDPKGGYPGELFF. In nucleotides, the CDR3 is TGCGCCAGCAGTGATCCGAAGGGAGGGTATCCCGGGGAGCTGTTTTTT.

The V call is TRBV5-5, the J call TRBJ2-7, with 8 bases matching TRBD2. V lost 2 bases, J lost 6 bases, and 7 bases stayed unmatched. Per the germline V gene, CDR1 is SGHKS and CDR2 is YYEKEE (reference sequence). This CDR3 region has 14 residues. CDR3 DNA: TGTGCCAGCAGCTTCGGGACTAGTTATCGCGAGCAGTACTTC. It translates to CASSFGTSYREQYF.

The rearrangement joins TRBV2 to TRBJ1-3; unclear D gene. Trimming took 8 bases from V and 4 from J, leaving 9 bases between them. CDR1 is SNHLY, CDR2 FYNNEI, per germline. This CDR3 is built from 12 residues. CDR3 sequence reads: CASEEAGNTIYF. Written as DNA, the CDR3 is TGTGCCAGCGAGGAGGCGGGAAACACCATATATTTT.